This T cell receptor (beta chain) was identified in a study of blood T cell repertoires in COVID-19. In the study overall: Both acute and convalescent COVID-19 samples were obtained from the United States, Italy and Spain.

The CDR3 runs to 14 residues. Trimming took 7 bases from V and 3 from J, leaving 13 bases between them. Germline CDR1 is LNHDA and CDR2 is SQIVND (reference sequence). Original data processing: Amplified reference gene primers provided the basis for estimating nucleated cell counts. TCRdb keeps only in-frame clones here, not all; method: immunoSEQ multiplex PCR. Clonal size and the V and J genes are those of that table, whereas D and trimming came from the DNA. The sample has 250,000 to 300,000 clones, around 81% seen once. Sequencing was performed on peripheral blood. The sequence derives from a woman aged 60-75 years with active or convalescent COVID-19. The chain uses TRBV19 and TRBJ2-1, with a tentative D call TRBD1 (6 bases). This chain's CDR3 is CASTRDKFYNEQFF. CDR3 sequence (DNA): TGTGCCAGTACACGGGACAAGTTCTACAATGAGCAGTTCTTC.